These 30 T cell receptor beta chains were sequenced from one sample in a study of metastatic and nonmetastatic thyroid tumors. Via MiXCR, TCRdb re-called the PCR reads. The table includes some 29,000 clones, 6% to 9.5% detected once. Until they underwent thyroid surgery, no patient had received any treatment. The source material was blood. The receptors were sampled from a female donor with papillary thyroid cancer or a benign thyroid nodule (not recorded which). Some clones in this sample may be carry-over from other donors' samples.

Remarks on this clone: This may arise from a read error, as a much more abundant clone is one base away. This is likely a read error, given that the CDR3 carries no conserved phenylalanine or tryptophan at its end. The V gene is TRBV30, the J gene TRBJ2-7, with D perhaps matching TRBD1 (7 bases). Germline V gene lookup returns CDR1 GTSNPN and CDR2 SVGIG (reference sequence). Trimming took off 3 bases at V and 3 bases at J, with 33 bases between the two ends. The CDR3 has 20 amino acids. CDR3 residues: CAWSLGLVGGQDLRYYEQYL. CDR3 nucleotide sequence: TGTGCCTGGAGCCTAGGTTTAGTGGGAGGACAGGACCTAAGATACTACGAGCAGTACCTC.

This clone came up many times. The V and J genes are TRBV2 and TRBJ2-5; TRBD2 matches 8 bases. The germline CDR1 and CDR2 sequences are SNHLY and FYNNEI. V gave up 5 bases and J gave up 5 bases; unmatched junction bases: 13. The CDR3 spans 16 residues. This CDR3 reads CASSIQIAGPKETQYF. DNA for the CDR3: TGTGCCAGCAGTATCCAGATAGCGGGGCCCAAGGAGACCCAGTACTTC.

At least ten counts were recorded for this clone. The chain carries TRBV10-3 and TRBJ1-1, with D tentatively TRBD1 (6 bases). The length of the CDR3 is 13 residues. Looked up from germline, CDR1 is ENHRY and CDR2 is SYGVKD. V was trimmed by 9 bases and J by 2 bases, leaving 13 bases between them. CDR3 bases: TGTGCCATTCGAAGGACAGTCAACACTGAAGCTTTCTTT. This gives the protein CAIRRTVNTEAFF.

This clone was observed at least ten times. This chain links TRBV5-1 with TRBJ2-5; the D gene is possibly TRBD1 (5 bases). The CDR3 runs to 16 residues. V was pared by 5 bases and J by 0 bases, with 17 bases between. Germline loops: CDR1 SGHRS, CDR2 YFSETQ. The CDR3 reads CASRRPDIGHQETQYF. The CDR3, as DNA: TGCGCCAGCAGGAGGCCGGACATAGGTCACCAAGAGACCCAGTACTTC. Full variable domain (rest looked up from reference TRBV5-1 and TRBJ2-5): KAGVTQTPRYLIKTRGQQVTLSCSPISGHRSVSWYQQTPGQGLQFLFEYFSETQRNKGNFPGRFSGRQFSNSRSEMNVSTLELGDSALYLCASRRPDIGHQETQYFGPGTRLLVL.

A remark on this clone: Likely a read error: the CDR3 ends without its conserved phenylalanine or tryptophan. This chain connects TRBV11-2 to TRBJ2-3, with a tentative D call TRBD1 (5 bases). Germline loops: CDR1 SGHAT, CDR2 FQNNGV. The CDR3 spans 12 residues. Written as DNA, the CDR3 is TGTGCCAGCAGCTCTTACACAGGTACGCAGTATTGT. Translating gives CASSSYTGTQYC.

This clone has at least ten counts. This rearrangement joins TRBV6-1 to TRBJ1-5; 12 bases are a match to TRBD1. This CDR3 comprises 15 residues. Germline V lookup: CDR1 MNHNS, CDR2 SASEGT. V dropped 6 bases and J dropped 3; count of bases not matched to a gene: 3. The CDR3, as DNA: TGTGCCAGCAGGGGGACAGGGGGCTTCAATCAGCCCCAGCATTTT. This codes for CASRGTGGFNQPQHF.

This clone was recorded many times. This sequence joins TRBV30 and TRBJ1-6; tentatively, D is TRBD1 (5 bases). The germline V and J ends were trimmed by 3 bases and 7 bases, with 13 bases remaining between them. The CDR3 covers 14 residues. Germline assignment: CDR1 GTSNPN and CDR2 SVGIG (reference sequence). The DNA for the CDR3 is TGTGCCTGGAGCATGGACATCGGAAATTCACCCCTCCACTTT. This sequence encodes CAWSMDIGNSPLHF.

This clone was counted at least ten times. This chain links TRBV10-2 with TRBJ2-7, with D possibly being TRBD2 (5 bases). This CDR3 comprises 15 residues. Trimming left V 2 bases short and J 0 bases short, with 11 bases between. Germline V gene sequence: CDR1 WSHSY, CDR2 SAAADI. The CDR3 spells CASSETSSSSYEQYF. As DNA, the CDR3 is TGCGCCAGCAGTGAGACGTCTAGCAGCTCCTACGAGCAGTACTTC.

This clone was counted ten times or more. The V gene is TRBV7-8, the J gene TRBJ1-4, with D perhaps matching TRBD1 (5 bases). This CDR3 spans 13 amino acids. Trimming took off 6 bases at V and 7 bases at J, with 12 bases between the two ends. The germline gives CDR1 SGHVS, CDR2 FQNEAQ. CDR3 bases: TGTGCCAGCAGTTTTGACAGAGCTGAAAAACTGTTTTTT. It translates to CASSFDRAEKLFF. Based on the CDR3 plus reference TRBV7-8 and TRBJ1-4, the full variable domain is GAGVSQSPRYKVAKRGQDVALRCDPISGHVSLFWYQQALGQGPEFLTYFQNEAQLDKSGLPSDRFFAERPEGSVSTLKIQRTQQEDSAVYLCASSFDRAEKLFFGSGTQLSVL.

This clone was counted at least ten times. The chain uses TRBV6-2 or TRBV6-3 and TRBJ2-5, with 10 bases that match TRBD2. CDR1 and CDR2 (germline): MNHEY, SVGEGT. V lost 3 bases and J lost 4; bases outside the gene matches: 23. The CDR3 is 21 amino acids. The CDR3 DNA reads as TGTGCCAGCAGTTATCCCCTCTTGAGTAGCGGGAGGCCTCCTAAGGGAGAGACCCAGTACTTC. It translates to CASSYPLLSSGRPPKGETQYF.

This clone was counted at least ten times. The rearrangement uses TRBV7-8 and TRBJ2-1; TRBD2 agrees at 10 bases. The CDR3 runs 14 residues. J was trimmed by 15 bases and V by 6 bases; bases with no gene match: 14. The germline CDR1 and CDR2 sequences are SGHVS and FQNEAQ. CDR3 sequence reads: CASRPISGGASPFF. The DNA for the CDR3 is TGTGCCAGCAGGCCCATAAGCGGGGGGGCCTCCCCGTTCTTC.

This clone was picked up many times. This may arise from a read error, as a much more abundant clone is one base away. The rearrangement joins TRBV5-1 to TRBJ2-2; maybe TRBD2 (6 bases). In germline, CDR1 is SGHRS, CDR2 YFSETQ. The CDR3 covers 16 residues. V lost 1 base and J lost 4, with 14 bases in between. The CDR3 is CASSLNRRAGTGELFF. The CDR3, as DNA: TGCGCCAGCAGCTTGAACAGGAGGGCCGGCACCGGGGAGCTGTTTTTT.

This clone came up many times. The chain uses TRBV5-1 and TRBJ1-3; D remains ambiguous. Germline values: CDR1 SGHRS, CDR2 YFSETQ. The V end was cut by 4 bases, the J end by 4 bases, with 12 bases between. CDR3 length equals 14 residues. The CDR3 DNA is TGCGCCAGCAGCCCATCAGCCGTAGGAAACACCATATATTTT. It codes for CASSPSAVGNTIYF.

Ten or more counts support this clone. The rearrangement joins TRBV12-3 or TRBV12-4 to TRBJ1-5; 10 nucleotides line up with TRBD1. CDR3 length: 15 residues. Trimming cost V 5 bases and J 4 bases; bases outside gene matches: 5. The CDR3 protein is CASSPGQGRNQPQHF. The CDR3 nucleotides read TGTGCCAGCAGTCCGGGACAGGGGAGAAATCAGCCCCAGCATTTT.

Remarks on this clone: A single base separates this from a much larger clone, so it may be a read error. The rearrangement links TRBV3-1 to TRBJ1-6; D remains ambiguous. This CDR3 spans 16 amino acids. CDR1 LGHDT and CDR2 YNNKEL come from the germline V gene (reference sequence). In DNA form, the CDR3 reads TGTGCCAGCAGCCAAGGATCGGCTAGTTATAATTCACCCCCCCACTTT. This codes for CASSQGSASYNSPPHF.

Comments on this clone: Its ends do not fully match the called genes, so a read error is possible. The genes are TRBV18 and TRBJ2-7, with a possible D match to TRBD2 (6 bases). Per germline, CDR1 KGHSH and CDR2 LQKENI. The CDR3 totals 14 residues. The CDR3 region is CASSSTVLAYEHYF. In nucleotides, the CDR3 is TGTGCCAGCTCATCTACCGTACTAGCCTACGAGCATTACTTC.

This clone was detected a few times. A single base separates this from a much larger clone, so it may be a read error. J is TRBJ2-1 and V is TRBV10-3; a possible D gene is TRBD1 (5 bases). The length of the CDR3 is 16 residues. In germline, CDR1 is ENHRY, CDR2 SYGVKD. CDR3 sequence: CATRPDGASSYSEQFF. The CDR3 region has the DNA TGTGCCACCAGACCAGATGGGGCGAGCTCCTACAGTGAGCAGTTCTTC.

Within the sample, this clone is large (0.1 to 1%). CDR3 residues: CASSSRIAGGIYEQYF. The CDR3 DNA reads as TGTGCCAGCAGTTCCCGTATCGCGGGAGGGATATACGAGCAGTACTTC. The chain employs TRBV28 and TRBJ2-7, with 9 bases that match TRBD2. CDR3 length equals 16 residues. V shed 4 bases and J 4 bases; nucleotides not matched to a gene: 11. CDR1 and CDR2 from the germline V gene are MDHEN and SYDVKM. Drawing the rest from reference TRBV28 and TRBJ2-7, the complete variable domain is DVKVTQSSRYLVKRTGEKVFLECVQDMDHENMFWYRQDPGLGLRLIYFSYDVKMKEKGDIPEGYSVSREKKERFSLILESASTNQTSMYLCASSSRIAGGIYEQYFGPGTRLTVT.

This clone was seen ten or more times. This chain connects TRBV3-1 to TRBJ2-5; D may match TRBD1 or TRBD2 (6 bases each). V lost 0 bases and J lost 2, with 16 bases in between. Germline CDR1 and CDR2: LGHDT and YNNKEL (reference sequence). There are 17 residues in the CDR3. In nucleotides, the CDR3 is TGTGCCAGCAGCCAAGATCGCGGGACAACAATTCAAGAGACCCAGTACTTC. This gives the protein CASSQDRGTTIQETQYF.

This clone was counted ten times or more. Here the CDR3 omits its conserved ending phenylalanine or tryptophan, so a read error is the likely source. It is unclear where the CDR3 begins or ends on the DNA, so no DNA is shown, and the CDR3 is as TCRdb lists it. The rearrangement joins TRBV7-2 to TRBJ1-6. CDR1 is SGHTA and CDR2 is FQGNSA in the germline V gene. The CDR3 spans 9 amino acids, including both terminal residues. CDR3 amino acids: CASSLGGTS.

Comments on this clone: A much more abundant neighbour one base away suggests this may be a read error. The V and J genes are TRBV29-1 and TRBJ2-3; maybe TRBD1 (5 bases). The V gene lost 6 bases and the J gene lost 4 bases, with 17 bases spanning the gap. The CDR3 totals 14 residues. The germline CDR1 and CDR2 sequences are SQVTM and ANQGSEA. This CDR3 reads CSVFGKGRPDTQYF. Here the CDR3 DNA reads TGCAGCGTCTTTGGAAAGGGGCGGCCAGATACGCAGTATTTT.

This clone was recorded at least ten times. The chain joins TRBV2 to TRBJ2-1; TRBD1 matches 9 bases. The CDR3 totals 14 residues. Germline CDR1 reads SNHLY; CDR2 reads FYNNEI. The V gene end was trimmed by 5 bases and the J gene end by 8 bases; junction bases not matched to a gene: 7. The CDR3, as DNA: TGTGCCAGCAGTACCGGGACAGGGCCCGATGAGCAGTTCTTC. This encodes CASSTGTGPDEQFF.

This clone was counted a few times. This may arise from a read error, as a much more abundant clone is one base away. V gene TRBV12-3 or TRBV12-4 combines with J gene TRBJ2-5; D perhaps matches TRBD2 (5 bases). V lost 6 bases and J 8 bases, leaving 10 bases between the germline ends. This CDR3 has 11 residues. The CDR3, as DNA: TGTGCCAGCAGCCTCGGGGATACCCAGTACTTC. Translating it yields CASSLGDTQYF.

This clone was found many times. This chain connects TRBV6-2 or TRBV6-3 to TRBJ2-5, with D possibly matching TRBD2 (5 bases). Trimming took off 6 bases at V and 7 bases at J, with 15 bases between the two ends. The CDR3 runs 13 residues. The germline gives CDR1 MNHEY, CDR2 SVGEGT. The chain's CDR3 is CASSPTGLGTQYF. For the CDR3, the DNA is TGTGCCAGCAGCCCTACCGGACTCGGGACCCAGTACTTC.

This clone was counted ten times or more. The rearrangement links TRBV5-4 to TRBJ2-3, with 12 positions matching TRBD2. With 0 bases clipped from V and 2 bases from J, the junction kept 7 bases outside the gene matches. This CDR3 has 18 residues. CDR1 SGHNT and CDR2 YYREEE come from the germline V gene (reference sequence). The CDR3, as DNA: TGTGCCAGCAGCTTGGATGGGCTAGCGGGGGGGCCCACAGATACGCAGTATTTT. Translation gives CASSLDGLAGGPTDTQYF.

This clone was seen repeatedly, ten times or more. V and J are TRBV3-1 and TRBJ2-1, with TRBD1 matching 10 bases. The trim removed 0 bases at V and 5 bases at J, leaving 7 bases unmatched. The length of the CDR3 is 17 residues. CDR1 LGHDT and CDR2 YNNKEL come from the germline V gene (reference sequence). This CDR3 reads CASSQDKGTGVDNEQFF. In nucleotides, the CDR3 is TGTGCCAGCAGCCAAGATAAAGGGACAGGGGTTGACAATGAGCAGTTCTTC.

This clone was observed at least ten times. The V gene is TRBV5-4, the J gene TRBJ1-1; 10 nucleotides line up with TRBD1. CDR3 length: 15 residues. Per germline, CDR1 SGHNT and CDR2 YYREEE (reference sequence). The V and J ends lost 5 bases and 0 bases, in that order; junction bases with no gene match: 4. CDR3 sequence: CASSKGQGMNTEAFF. DNA of the CDR3: TGTGCCAGCAGTAAGGGACAGGGGATGAACACTGAAGCTTTCTTT.

This clone was detected many times. V usage is TRBV5-1 and J usage is TRBJ2-1; the match to TRBD2 covers 10 bases. After removal of 0 bases from V and 6 bases from J, the junction contained 3 bases not matched to a gene. This CDR3 spans 15 amino acids. Per germline, CDR1 SGHRS and CDR2 YFSETQ. CDR3 sequence (DNA): TGCGCCAGCAGCTTGGTAGCGGGAGGCCTCAATGAGCAGTTCTTC. Translated, it gives CASSLVAGGLNEQFF.

This clone was counted a few times. The chain employs TRBV6-1 and TRBJ1-1; TRBD1 agrees at 8 bases. The V and J ends lost 4 bases and 0 bases, in that order; junction bases with no gene match: 7. Germline V CDR1 and CDR2: MNHNS, SASEGT. The CDR3 runs to 16 residues. For the CDR3, the DNA is TGTGCCAGCAGTGTTCGATCCAGGGGGCTGAACACTGAAGCTTTCTTT. Its translation: CASSVRSRGLNTEAFF.

This clone was recorded at least ten times. The V gene is TRBV3-1, the J gene TRBJ2-6; D perhaps matches TRBD1 (6 bases). The CDR3 consists of 16 residues. V shed 6 bases and J shed 1 base, with 13 bases lying between them. Per germline, CDR1 LGHDT and CDR2 YNNKEL (reference sequence). CDR3 region: CASSRLGQSGANVLTF. CDR3 DNA sequence: TGTGCCAGCAGTCGACTCGGACAGTCTGGGGCCAACGTCCTGACTTTC.